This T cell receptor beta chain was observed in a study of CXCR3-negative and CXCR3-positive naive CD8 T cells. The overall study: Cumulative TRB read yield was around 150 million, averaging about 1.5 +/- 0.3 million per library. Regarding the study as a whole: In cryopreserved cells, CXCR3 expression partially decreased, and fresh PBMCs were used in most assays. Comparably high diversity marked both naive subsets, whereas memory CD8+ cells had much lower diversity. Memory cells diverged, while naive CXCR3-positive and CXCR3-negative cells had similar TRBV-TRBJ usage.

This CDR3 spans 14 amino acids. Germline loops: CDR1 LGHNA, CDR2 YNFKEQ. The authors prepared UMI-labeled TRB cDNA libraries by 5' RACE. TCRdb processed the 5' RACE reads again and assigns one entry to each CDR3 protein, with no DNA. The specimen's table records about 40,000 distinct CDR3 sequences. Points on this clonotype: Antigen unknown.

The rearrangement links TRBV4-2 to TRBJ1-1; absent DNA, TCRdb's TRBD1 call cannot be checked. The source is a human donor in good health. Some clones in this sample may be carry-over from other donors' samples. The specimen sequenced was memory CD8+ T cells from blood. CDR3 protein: CASSQGGANTEAFF.